Following are 20 T cell receptor beta chains from one sample sequenced in a study of Ad26.COV2.S vaccination and SARS-CoV-2 variants. The treatment: some 20 received Ad26.COV2.S at low or high dose, single or two shots; roughly 5 received placebo; per-sample allocation not given. Samples were taken on day 63 after the first vaccine or placebo injection. Produced via immunoSEQ multiplex PCR; TCRdb's table is partial and in-frame only. The sample records roughly 320,000 clones, more than 75% being singletons. The material was peripheral blood, obtained in a trial of Ad26.COV2.S vaccine versus placebo. Receptor source: a person between 18 and 65 years old who received the Ad26.COV2.S COVID-19 vaccine or a placebo.

V and J are TRBV12-5 and TRBJ1-2; 7 positions agree with TRBD1. CDR1 and CDR2 from the germline V gene are LGHNT and FRNRAP. J lost 2 bases, V lost 6 bases, and 6 bases had no gene match. CDR3 length: 14 residues. DNA of the CDR3: TGTGCTAGTGGCCATGGGACAGTGAACTATGGCTACACCTTC. Translating gives CASGHGTVNYGYTF.

The genes are TRBV9 and TRBJ2-6; 11 nucleotides agree with TRBD1. V lost 3 bases and J lost 2; bases outside the gene matches: 7. Looked up from germline, CDR1 is SGDLS and CDR2 is YYNGEE. The CDR3 runs 18 residues. The CDR3 DNA reads TGTGCCAGCAGCGCTCGGGACAGGGGGTTTGCTGGGGCCAACGTCCTGACTTTC. Amino acids: CASSARDRGFAGANVLTF.

The chain carries TRBV4-2 and TRBJ2-7; D is possibly TRBD2 (5 bases). The CDR3 loop spans 16 amino acids. Germline V CDR1 and CDR2: LGHNA, YNFKEQ. V lost 3 bases to trimming and J lost 0 bases, with 15 bases between them. The DNA of the CDR3 is TGTGCCAGCAGCCATTCCGGCGGGCAAAGCTCCTACGAGCAGTACTTC. It codes for CASSHSGGQSSYEQYF.

The chain is built from TRBV5-1 and TRBJ2-3, with D perhaps TRBD2 (6 bases). V lost 0 bases, J lost 2 bases, and 7 bases lay in between. The CDR3 runs to 14 residues. Germline assignment: CDR1 SGHRS and CDR2 YFSETQ. CDR3 in amino acids: CASSLGGVTDTQYF. The DNA for the CDR3 is TGCGCCAGCAGCTTGGGCGGGGTCACAGATACGCAGTATTTT.

The CDR3 here is CASSLGVGTQYF. In DNA form, the CDR3 reads TGTGCCAGCAGTTTAGGCGTTGGGACCCAGTACTTC. This chain links TRBV12-3 or TRBV12-4 with TRBJ2-5; D call uncertain. This CDR3 comprises 12 residues. Between the trimmed V and J ends, which lost 1 base and 7 bases, there was a span of 7 bases.

This clone was observed a handful of times. This sequence joins TRBV19 and TRBJ1-5, with D possibly being TRBD1 (5 bases). Per germline, CDR1 LNHDA and CDR2 SQIVND (reference sequence). The CDR3 is made up of 14 amino acids. V shed 6 bases and J shed 5 bases, with 14 bases lying between them. The CDR3 loop reads CASRGQGGYQPQHF. CDR3 nucleotides: TGTGCCAGTAGGGGGCAGGGAGGGTATCAGCCCCAGCATTTT.

The DNA for the CDR3 is TGCGCCAGCAGCGCTCGGACAGACAGGGGGGAGCTGTTTTTT. Its translation: CASSARTDRGELFF. The chain is built from TRBV5-1 and TRBJ2-2; D perhaps matches TRBD1 (6 bases). CDR1 and CDR2 (germline): SGHRS, YFSETQ. V was clipped by 4 bases and J by 8 bases, with 15 bases between them. The CDR3 contains 14 residues.

The chain combines TRBV5-4 with TRBJ2-7; TRBD2 is a possible D gene (5 bases). CDR3 size: 13 residues. Trimming took 2 bases from V and 1 from J, leaving 7 bases between them. Germline V gives CDR1 SGHNT, CDR2 YYREEE (reference sequence). The CDR3 loop reads CASSFWESYEQYF. The CDR3 DNA follows: TGTGCCAGCAGCTTTTGGGAGTCCTACGAGCAGTACTTC. The full variable domain, its missing parts supplied by reference TRBV5-4 and TRBJ2-7, is ETGVTQSPTHLIKTRGQQVTLRCSSQSGHNTVSWYQQALGQGPQFIFQYYREEENGRGNFPPRFSGLQFPNYSSELNVNALELDDSALYLCASSFWESYEQYFGPGTRLTVT.

The V call is TRBV5-4, the J call TRBJ2-7, with unresolved D. Trimming took off 4 bases at V and 0 bases at J, with 8 bases between the two ends. Germline CDR1 and CDR2: SGHNT and YYREEE (reference sequence). The CDR3 has 13 residues. CDR3 DNA: TGTGCCAGCAGCCTCGGGTCCTCCTACGAGCAGTACTTC. It is translated as CASSLGSSYEQYF.

The chain uses TRBV7-9 and TRBJ1-6, with TRBD1 identical over 8 bases. The V and J ends lost 5 bases and 9 bases, in that order; junction bases with no gene match: 9. CDR1 SEHNR and CDR2 FQNEAQ come from the germline V gene (reference sequence). The CDR3 loop spans 15 amino acids. CDR3 sequence reads: CASSGRTGNSSPLHF. The CDR3 DNA reads as TGTGCCAGCAGCGGGAGGACAGGGAATTCTTCACCCCTCCACTTT.

V is TRBV3-1 (or the pseudogene TRBV3-2) and J is TRBJ1-4, with D perhaps matching TRBD1 (5 bases). The germline V gene has CDR1 LGHDT and CDR2 YNNKEL (reference sequence). This CDR3 contains 19 residues. V was clipped by 1 base and J by 2 bases, with 20 bases between them. The CDR3 nucleotides read TGTGCCAGCAGCCAAGTTACGGGGCAGAGAAGTACTACTAATGAAAAACTGTTTTTT. Translated, it gives CASSQVTGQRSTTNEKLFF.

A note on this clone: Other DNA sequences from this sample encode an identical CDR3 as well. This chain links TRBV30 with TRBJ2-5, with D possibly matching TRBD2 (5 bases). From germline, CDR1 is GTSNPN and CDR2 SVGIG (reference sequence). This CDR3 region has 11 residues. V lost 1 base, J lost 5 bases, and 5 bases lay in between. CDR3 in DNA: TGTGCCTGGAGTGCGGGGGAGACCCAGTACTTC. Its protein product is CAWSAGETQYF.

This chain joins TRBV11-2 and TRBJ2-7; D unclear. Germline V gene sequence: CDR1 SGHAT, CDR2 FQNNGV. V dropped 0 bases and J dropped 3 bases, with 9 bases sitting between them. The CDR3 runs to 14 residues. The CDR3 spells CASSLETVNYEQYF. CDR3 DNA: TGTGCCAGCAGCTTAGAAACAGTTAACTACGAGCAGTACTTC.

This rearrangement joins TRBV29-1 to TRBJ1-2, with 7 bases identical to TRBD1. Germline CDR1 and CDR2: SQVTM and ANQGSEA. CDR3 length: 12 residues. With V trimmed by 6 bases and J by 6 bases, 7 bases remained unmatched. The chain's CDR3 is CSVETGRNGYTF. The DNA for the CDR3 is TGCAGCGTCGAGACAGGGAGGAATGGCTACACCTTC. Full variable domain (rest looked up from reference TRBV29-1 and TRBJ1-2): SAVISQKPSRDICQRGTSLTIQCQVDSQVTMMFWYRQQPGQSLTLIATANQGSEATYESGFVIDKFPISRPNLTFSTLTVSNMSPEDSSIYLCSVETGRNGYTFGSGTRLTVV.

The chain carries TRBV5-6 and TRBJ1-1, with TRBD1 identical over 8 bases. Losses at the gene ends were 4 bases for V and 0 bases for J; bases not matched to a gene: 11. Germline V gene data show CDR1 as SGHDT and CDR2 as YYEEEE. CDR3 size: 17 residues. CDR3 sequence reads: CASSPQGALHMNTEAFF. DNA for the CDR3: TGTGCCAGCAGCCCTCAGGGGGCCCTACACATGAACACTGAAGCTTTCTTT.

This chain uses TRBV7-2 with TRBJ1-6, with a weak D call TRBD1 (6 bases). From germline, CDR1 is SGHTA and CDR2 FQGNSA. There are 15 residues in the CDR3. Trimming took 4 bases from V and 3 from J, leaving 10 bases between them. This CDR3 is CASSSQGFYNSPLHF. The CDR3 bases are TGTGCCAGCAGCTCACAGGGATTCTATAATTCACCCCTCCACTTT. Using reference TRBV7-2 and TRBJ1-6 for the parts outside the CDR3, the full variable domain is GAGVSQSPSNKVTEKGKDVELRCDPISGHTALYWYRQSLGQGLEFLIYFQGNSAPDKSGLPSDRFSAERTGGSVSTLTIQRTQQEDSAVYLCASSSQGFYNSPLHFGNGTRLTVT.

This clone was recorded only once. J is TRBJ2-7 and V is TRBV27; 8 bases match TRBD2. The ends lost 0 bases at V and 7 bases at J; junction bases unmatched: 17. This CDR3 has 18 amino acids. Germline CDR1 reads MNHEY; CDR2 reads SMNVEV (reference sequence). The CDR3 sequence is CASSLSMGGGGPFREQYF. CDR3 nucleotides: TGTGCCAGCAGTTTATCTATGGGGGGCGGGGGGCCCTTTAGGGAGCAGTACTTC.

V is TRBV5-1 and J is TRBJ1-1, with 8 bases fitting TRBD1. V lost 7 bases, J lost 5 bases, and 10 bases stayed unmatched. Per germline, CDR1 SGHRS and CDR2 YFSETQ. This CDR3 is built from 14 residues. CDR3 sequence reads: CASSSQGAGTEAFF. CDR3 in DNA: TGCGCCAGCTCCTCCCAGGGGGCTGGTACTGAAGCTTTCTTT.

V is TRBV3-1 (or the pseudogene TRBV3-2) and J is TRBJ2-5; D is unclear. In germline, CDR1 is LGHDT, CDR2 YNNKEL (reference sequence). This CDR3 has 16 amino acids. The ends were cut back, 4 bases at V and 1 base at J, with 16 bases in the middle. In nucleotides, the CDR3 is TGTGCCAGCAGCCTCCCGGGTAGGGTCAGCCAAGAGACCCAGTACTTC. Protein: CASSLPGRVSQETQYF.

V and J are TRBV4-3 and TRBJ2-7, with 14 nucleotides matching TRBD2. V dropped 5 bases and J dropped 7; count of bases not matched to a gene: 7. The CDR3 is made up of 15 amino acids. Germline CDR1 is LGHNA and CDR2 is YSLEER. The CDR3 nucleotides are TGCGCCAGCAGCGAGGGGACTAGCGGGGGTTGGGAGCAGTACTTC. Its protein product is CASSEGTSGGWEQYF.